This TCR beta chain is from a study of blood T cell repertoires in COVID-19. Study as a whole: T cells, B-cell-depleted T cells, or PBMCs supplied cDNA or gDNA.

Repertoires were generated with immunoSEQ multiplex PCR, while TCRdb's copy carries only in-frame clones and drops some. Of 290,000 or so clones in the sample, 85% to 90% were seen once. J lost 6 bases, V lost 10 bases, and 6 bases had no gene match. Per germline, CDR1 LGHDT and CDR2 YNNKEL (reference sequence). The CDR3 is made up of 13 amino acids. Sequenced material: PBMCs or T cells enriched from blood (not recorded which). J is TRBJ2-2 and V is TRBV3-1 (or the pseudogene TRBV3-2); TRBD2 matches 9 bases. This TCR derives from a woman under 30 with acute COVID-19. CDR3 region: CATRVAGAGELFF. In DNA, the CDR3 is TGTGCCACGAGGGTAGCGGGAGCCGGGGAGCTGTTTTTT.